The sample holds a few counts of the clone carrying this T cell receptor beta chain. Its target is unknown. Profiling relied on immunoSEQ multiplex PCR, and the TCRdb table lists in-frame clones only, not all of them. The table has more than 15,000 clones, 82% seen once; the top ten hold 30% to 35%. The data stem from a study of CD4 T cells in relation to SARS-CoV-2 and coronaviruses. Overall study: TCR beta CDR3s were sequenced after roughly 10-day antigen culture of PBMCs. The study, taken as a whole, reports: Samples before the pandemic and after infection were not matched within any donor.

This CDR3 comprises 15 residues. Germline assignment: CDR1 LGHDT and CDR2 YNNKEL (reference sequence). The trim removed 4 bases at V and 9 bases at J, leaving 6 bases unmatched. The unexposed donors gave CD4+ T cells in about 2010-2019, prior to COVID-19. CD4+ T cells were isolated from the cells after more than nine days of culture. Source material: CD4+ T cells from PBMCs, cultured in vitro. The TCR comes from a human donor in good health. The chain joins TRBV3-1 (or the pseudogene TRBV3-2) to TRBJ2-4, with TRBD2 matching 13 bases. The CDR3 DNA follows: TGTGCCAGCAGCCGAGAGACTAGCGGGGGGAGCATTCAGTACTTC. Protein: CASSRETSGGSIQYF.